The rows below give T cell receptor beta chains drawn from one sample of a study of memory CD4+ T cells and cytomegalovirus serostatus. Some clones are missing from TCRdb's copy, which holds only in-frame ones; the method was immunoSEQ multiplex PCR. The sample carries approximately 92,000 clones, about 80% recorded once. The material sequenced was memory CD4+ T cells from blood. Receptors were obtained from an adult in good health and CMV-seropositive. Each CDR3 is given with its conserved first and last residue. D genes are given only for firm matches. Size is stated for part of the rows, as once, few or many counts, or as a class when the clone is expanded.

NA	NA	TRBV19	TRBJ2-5	TGTGCCAGTAGTAGGGCAGGGCAAGGCGAGACCCAGTACTTC	CASSRAGQGETQYF
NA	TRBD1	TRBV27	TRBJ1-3	TGTGCCAGCAGTTCCGCACGGACAGGGGGAAACACCATATATTTT	CASSSARTGGNTIYF
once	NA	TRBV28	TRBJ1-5	TGTGCCAGTGGGGGGAGTAGAAATCAGCCCCAGCATTTT	CASGGSRNQPQHF
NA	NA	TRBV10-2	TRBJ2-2	TGCGCCAGCAGTGAGTGGCTGGCCGCCGGGGAGCTGTTTTTT	CASSEWLAAGELFF
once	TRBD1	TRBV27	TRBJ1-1	TGTGCCAGCAGCGAAAAGACAGGGGGCCGGGCTGAAGCTTTCTTT	CASSEKTGGRAEAFF
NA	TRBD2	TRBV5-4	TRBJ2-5	TGTGCCAGCAGCTCCCCATTTGGTAGCGGGATGGGGGAGGAGACCCAGTACTTC	CASSSPFGSGMGEETQYF
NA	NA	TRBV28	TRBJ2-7	TGTGCCAGCAGTTTGAACTCAGGAACCTACGAGCAGTACTTC	CASSLNSGTYEQYF
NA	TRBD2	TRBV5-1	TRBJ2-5	TGCGCCAGCAGCTTACAGACTAGCAGTGAGACCCAGTACTTC	CASSLQTSSETQYF
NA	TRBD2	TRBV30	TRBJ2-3	TGTGCCTGGGCGACTAGCGGGAGGGCGTCAGATACGCAGTATTTT	CAWATSGRASDTQYF
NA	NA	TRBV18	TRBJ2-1	TGTGCCAGCTCACCACTGGGTAATGAGCAGTTCTTC	CASSPLGNEQFF
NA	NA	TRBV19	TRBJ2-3	TGTGCCAGTAGTGGGGTCTTGGGGACGCAGTATTTT	CASSGVLGTQYF
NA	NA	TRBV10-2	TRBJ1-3	TGCGCCAGCAAGGGTAGTGCCTCTGGAAACACCATATATTTT	CASKGSASGNTIYF
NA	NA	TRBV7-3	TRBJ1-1	TGTGCCAGCAGCTTACGGGGGCGGAACACTGAAGCTTTCTTT	CASSLRGRNTEAFF
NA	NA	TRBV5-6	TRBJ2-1	TGTGCCAGCAGCTTGTACAGGGTGGGTGAGCAGTTCTTC	CASSLYRVGEQFF
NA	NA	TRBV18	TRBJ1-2	TGTGCCAGCTCATCCTCAGGATTCTATGGCTACACCTTC	CASSSSGFYGYTF
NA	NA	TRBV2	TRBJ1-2	TGTGCCAGCAACAGACTGGGAGGTGGCTACACCTTC	CASNRLGGGYTF
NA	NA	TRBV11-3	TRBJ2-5	TGTGCCAGCAGCTTAGGACGGGACCAAGAGACCCAGTACTTC	CASSLGRDQETQYF
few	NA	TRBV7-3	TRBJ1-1	TGTGCCAGCAGCTTAGGGTCGAACACTGAAGCTTTCTTT	CASSLGSNTEAFF
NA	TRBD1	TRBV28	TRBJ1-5	TGTGCCAGCAGTTGGGGGAGACAGGGCCAGCATTTT	CASSWGRQGQHF
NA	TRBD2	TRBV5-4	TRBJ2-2	TGTGCCAGCAGACAAGCGGGAGTTAACACCGGGGAGCTGTTTTTT	CASRQAGVNTGELFF
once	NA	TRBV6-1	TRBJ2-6	TGTGCCAGCAGTGAAACCCCCCCAACAGGGCCTGGGGCCAACGTCCTGACTTTC	CASSETPPTGPGANVLTF
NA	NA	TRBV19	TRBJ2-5	TGTGCCAGTAGTAGGGGGCGCCGAGAGACCCAGTACTTC	CASSRGRRETQYF
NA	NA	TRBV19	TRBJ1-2	TGTGCCAGTAGTAAACAGGAGTCCTATGGCTACACCTTC	CASSKQESYGYTF
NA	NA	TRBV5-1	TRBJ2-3	TGCGCCAGCAGCTTGGAGTCGACAGATACGCAGTATTTT	CASSLESTDTQYF
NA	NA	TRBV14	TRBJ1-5	TGTGCCAGCACCCAACAGGGAAACCGACTTTATAGCAATCAGCCCCAGCATTTT	CASTQQGNRLYSNQPQHF
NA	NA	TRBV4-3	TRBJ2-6	TGCGCCAGCAGCCAAATTGGTGGGGCCAACGTCCTGACTTTC	CASSQIGGANVLTF
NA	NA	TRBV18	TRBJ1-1	TGTGCCAGCTCAGACAGTTACAACACTGAAGCTTTCTTT	CASSDSYNTEAFF
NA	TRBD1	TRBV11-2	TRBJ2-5	TGTGCCAGCAGCCCCCGGGGGGACAGGGGGCAAGAGACCCAGTACTTC	CASSPRGDRGQETQYF
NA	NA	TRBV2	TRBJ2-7	TGTGCCAGCAGTGTTGCCAGAGCCACCTACGAGCAGTACTTC	CASSVARATYEQYF
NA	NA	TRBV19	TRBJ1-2	TGTGCCAGTAGCGCCGGACGGAACGATGGCTACACCTTC	CASSAGRNDGYTF
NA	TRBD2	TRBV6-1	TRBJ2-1	TGTGCCAGCATCCCTGGGACTAGCGGGAGGGAGGAGCAGTTCTTC	CASIPGTSGREEQFF
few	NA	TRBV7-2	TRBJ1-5	TGTGCCAGCAGCATACAGGGCGGGAATCAGCCCCAGCATTTT	CASSIQGGNQPQHF
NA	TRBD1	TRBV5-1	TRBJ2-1	TGCGCCAGCAGCTTGGAGGGACAGAATTACAATGAGCAGTTCTTC	CASSLEGQNYNEQFF
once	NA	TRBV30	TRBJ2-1	TGTGCCTGGAGTGTAGGGTGGAGGTTAAATGAGCAGTTCTTC	CAWSVGWRLNEQFF
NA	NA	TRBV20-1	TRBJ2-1	TGCAGTGCTTTCCGCAATGAGCAGTTCTTC	CSAFRNEQFF
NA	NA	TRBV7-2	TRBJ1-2	TGTGCCAGCAGCTTAGGCGCTGGGGTGGGGGGCTATGGCTACACCTTC	CASSLGAGVGGYGYTF
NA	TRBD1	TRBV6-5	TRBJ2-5	TGTGCCAGCAGGAGACAGGGGGCTACGTTTGGGACCCAGTACTTC	CASRRQGATFGTQYF
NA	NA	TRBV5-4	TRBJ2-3	TGTGCCAGCAGCCCTGGTCTAGCCCAGAGCACAGATACGCAGTATTTT	CASSPGLAQSTDTQYF
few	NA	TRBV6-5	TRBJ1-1	TGTGCCAGCAGTTACCGGACAGTGAACACTGAAGCTTTCTTT	CASSYRTVNTEAFF
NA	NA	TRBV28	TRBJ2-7	TGTGCCAGCAGTGAACCCCATGGGGGGGCTTCTTACGAGCAGTACTTC	CASSEPHGGASYEQYF
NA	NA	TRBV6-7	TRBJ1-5	TGTGCCAGCAGACCAAGTTGGGGTGCCCACCTTAGAAAATATAGCAATCAGCCCCAGCATTTT	CASRPSWGAHLRKYSNQPQHF
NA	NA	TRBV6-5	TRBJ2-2	TGTGCCAGCACAAGGGGGGACACCGGGGAGCTGTTTTTT	CASTRGDTGELFF
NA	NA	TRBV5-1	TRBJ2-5	TGCGCCAGCAGCTTGCTAGGCAGGGTTGAGGAGACCCAGTACTTC	CASSLLGRVEETQYF
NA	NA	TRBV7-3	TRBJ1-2	TGTGCCAGCACCCGTCCTTTCGGCCATGCGGATGGCTACACCTTC	CASTRPFGHADGYTF
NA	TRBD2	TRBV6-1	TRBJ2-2	TGTGCCGCACGGAAAGCGGGAGGCAACACCGGGGAGCTGTTTTTT	CAARKAGGNTGELFF